A single sample is the source of the 25 T cell receptor beta chains below, sequenced in a study of T cell changes during pregnancy in multiple sclerosis. TCRdb's copy holds only in-frame clones and misses some; the assay was immunoSEQ multiplex PCR. The data contain 65,000 to 90,000 clones, approximately 92% of them singletons. The sequencing used peripheral blood, collected before pregnancy. The source of these receptors is a female donor with multiple sclerosis, enrolled in a pregnancy study.

V usage is TRBV4-2 and J usage is TRBJ2-1, with 8 bases fitting TRBD1. Germline CDR1 and CDR2: LGHNA and YNFKEQ. With 1 base clipped from V and 0 bases from J, the junction kept 14 bases outside the gene matches. This CDR3 has 20 residues. The CDR3 coding sequence is TGTGCCAGCAGCCAAGTTTCGACAGGGGTAGCCTCTACCTCCTACAATGAGCAGTTCTTC. As protein: CASSQVSTGVASTSYNEQFF.

The chain employs TRBV7-2 and TRBJ1-3; TRBD1 is a possible D gene (5 bases). The CDR3 is made up of 16 amino acids. The V end lost 2 bases, the J end lost 0 bases, and 11 bases lay between the germline ends. The germline V gene has CDR1 SGHTA and CDR2 FQGNSA. The CDR3 is CASSLMQGSSGNTIYF. The CDR3 DNA is TGTGCCAGCAGCTTAATGCAGGGTAGCTCTGGAAACACCATATATTTT.

The chain recombines TRBV28 with TRBJ1-2; perhaps TRBD1 as D (6 bases). Germline-derived CDR1 and CDR2 are MDHEN and SYDVKM. CDR3 size: 15 residues. Between the trimmed V and J ends, which lost 7 bases and 0 bases, there was a span of 15 bases. CDR3 nucleotide sequence: TGTGCCAGCACTTTGTCCGGGACAACTAACTATGGCTACACCTTC. Encoded protein: CASTLSGTTNYGYTF.

The chain uses TRBV5-1 and TRBJ2-7; the match to TRBD1 covers 9 bases. CDR1 and CDR2 from the germline V gene are SGHRS and YFSETQ. This CDR3 is built from 18 residues. V dropped 10 bases and J dropped 0; count of bases not matched to a gene: 20. This CDR3 reads CAPPNWDRVRRGSYEQYF. The CDR3 nucleotides read TGCGCCCCTCCTAACTGGGACAGGGTACGTCGGGGCTCCTACGAGCAGTACTTC.

CDR3 protein: CASSLTGRGQQETQYF. The CDR3 nucleotides read TGTGCCAGCAGCTTAACAGGGAGAGGGCAACAAGAGACCCAGTACTTC. The chain links TRBV7-9 to TRBJ2-5; D is possibly TRBD1 (6 bases). V was cut by 2 bases and J by 2 bases, with 15 bases left in between. The CDR3 has 16 residues. CDR1 is SEHNR, CDR2 FQNEAQ, per germline (reference sequence).

The chain employs TRBV27 and TRBJ2-1; 11 nucleotides match TRBD2. Germline V lookup: CDR1 MNHEY, CDR2 SMNVEV (reference sequence). The V and J ends lost 5 bases and 7 bases, in that order; junction bases with no gene match: 4. The CDR3 length is 14 residues. The CDR3: CASSITSGRNEQFF. CDR3 nucleotide sequence: TGTGCCAGCAGTATAACTAGCGGGAGAAATGAGCAGTTCTTC.

The rearrangement uses TRBV6-5 and TRBJ2-3; the match to TRBD2 covers 12 bases. The CDR3 extends over 15 amino acids. Germline lookup yields CDR1 MNHEY and CDR2 SVGAGI. Germline trimming cut 6 bases from V and 2 bases from J; bases unmatched to any gene: 3. This CDR3 is CASSGTSGYTDTQYF. The DNA of the CDR3 is TGTGCCAGCAGCGGGACTAGCGGGTACACAGATACGCAGTATTTT.

This sequence joins TRBV27 and TRBJ1-1; D ambiguous. V was pared by 6 bases and J by 6 bases, with 17 bases between. The CDR3 covers 14 residues. Per the germline V gene, CDR1 is MNHEY and CDR2 is SMNVEV (reference sequence). The CDR3 sequence: CASSSGGLSAEAFF. In nucleotides, the CDR3 is TGTGCCAGCAGCTCAGGAGGTCTATCGGCTGAAGCTTTCTTT.

The rearrangement joins TRBV28 to TRBJ1-5, with TRBD1 matching 8 bases. This CDR3 contains 14 residues. Germline-derived CDR1 and CDR2 are MDHEN and SYDVKM. The V gene end was trimmed by 2 bases and the J gene end by 7 bases; junction bases not matched to a gene: 4. CDR3 protein: CASSLRQGSQPQHF. For the CDR3, the DNA is TGTGCCAGCAGTTTAAGACAGGGGTCGCAGCCCCAGCATTTT.

This chain uses TRBV7-6 with TRBJ1-1; 8 bases line up with TRBD1. Germline V gene data show CDR1 as SGHVS and CDR2 as FNYEAQ. The CDR3 totals 16 residues. V trimming: 2 bases; J trimming: 1 base; junction bases outside the gene matches: 6. The CDR3 sequence is CASSLLGQGPNTEAFF. CDR3 in DNA: TGTGCCAGCAGCTTATTAGGACAGGGACCGAACACTGAAGCTTTCTTT. Based on the CDR3 plus reference TRBV7-6 and TRBJ1-1, the full variable domain is GAGVSQSPRYKVTKRGQDVALRCDPISGHVSLYWYRQALGQGPEFLTYFNYEAQQDKSGLPNDRFSAERPEGSISTLTIQRTEQRDSAMYRCASSLLGQGPNTEAFFGQGTRLTVV.

This clone is categorized as medium-sized. The chain couples TRBV4-2 to TRBJ2-1, with D possibly being TRBD2 (6 bases). This CDR3 has 16 residues. The germline CDR1 and CDR2 sequences are LGHNA and YNFKEQ. Trimming pared 0 bases from V and 2 bases from J, leaving 11 bases between. The CDR3 reads CASSQDGTGTYNEQFF. The CDR3 DNA follows: TGTGCCAGCAGCCAAGATGGGACTGGGACCTACAATGAGCAGTTCTTC.

J is TRBJ2-3 and V is TRBV4-2, with D possibly TRBD2 on 6 matching bases. V lost 3 bases and J 2 bases, leaving 15 bases between the germline ends. Germline values: CDR1 LGHNA, CDR2 YNFKEQ. This CDR3 has 16 residues. CDR3 in DNA: TGTGCCAGCAGCCAGTATAGCGGAGTCACCACAGATACGCAGTATTTT. Translation: CASSQYSGVTTDTQYF.

The chain employs TRBV6-1 and TRBJ1-1; no clear D. The length of the CDR3 is 13 residues. V lost 4 bases and J 4 bases, leaving 10 bases between the germline ends. From germline, CDR1 is MNHNS and CDR2 SASEGT. The DNA of the CDR3 is TGTGCCAGCAGTGCCTGGCGGGCCACTGAAGCTTTCTTT. Translating gives CASSAWRATEAFF.

The chain joins TRBV30 to TRBJ1-5; TRBD1 might be the D (5 bases). V dropped 0 bases and J dropped 5 bases, with 11 bases sitting between them. There are 14 residues in the CDR3. CDR1 is GTSNPN, CDR2 SVGIG, per germline (reference sequence). CDR3 region: CAWSVKGFDQPQHF. The CDR3 DNA follows: TGTGCCTGGAGTGTAAAGGGGTTTGATCAGCCCCAGCATTTT.

The V and J genes are TRBV5-4 and TRBJ1-2; D is possibly TRBD1 (6 bases). The CDR3 extends over 14 amino acids. Germline assignment: CDR1 SGHNT and CDR2 YYREEE (reference sequence). Deletions cut 0 bases from V and 3 bases from J, with 9 bases between. In nucleotides, the CDR3 is TGTGCCAGCAGCTTGGGGACAGAGGACTATGGCTACACCTTC. Translated: CASSLGTEDYGYTF.

The V call is TRBV30, the J call TRBJ1-5; TRBD1 matches 7 bases. Looked up from germline, CDR1 is GTSNPN and CDR2 is SVGIG (reference sequence). The CDR3 consists of 13 residues. V shed 3 bases, J shed 3 bases, and the junction held 2 bases outside the gene matches. The CDR3 sequence: CAWRGQANQPQHF. DNA of the CDR3: TGTGCCTGGAGAGGACAGGCCAATCAGCCCCAGCATTTT.

The CDR3 nucleotides are TGTGCCAGCAGCTTTCGACAAGGCCCTAGCGTTTATGGCTACACCTTC. Amino acid sequence: CASSFRQGPSVYGYTF. This chain links TRBV7-2 with TRBJ1-2; D is uncertain. The V gene's germline CDR1 is SGHTA and CDR2 FQGNSA. The CDR3 totals 16 residues. Trimming stripped 3 bases from V and 5 bases from J, with 19 bases between.

Only one count was recorded for this clone. V is TRBV7-3 and J is TRBJ2-2, with 7 nucleotides matching TRBD1. CDR1 and CDR2 (germline): SGHTA, FQGTGA. The CDR3 loop spans 18 amino acids. V shed 2 bases and J 1 base; nucleotides not matched to a gene: 10. The CDR3 reads CASSLDNTGTVNTGELFF. CDR3 DNA sequence: TGTGCCAGCAGCTTAGATAACACCGGGACAGTGAACACCGGGGAGCTGTTTTTT.

The chain recombines TRBV7-9 with TRBJ2-2, with 10 bases fitting TRBD2. Germline assignment: CDR1 SEHNR and CDR2 FQNEAQ (reference sequence). The CDR3 is 15 residues long. Trimming at V came to 8 bases and at J to 6 bases, leaving 9 bases not matched to a gene. The CDR3 DNA is TGTGCCAGCCCGCAGCGGGAGGGCCGCGCCGGGGAGCTGTTTTTT. Protein product: CASPQREGRAGELFF.

This rearrangement joins TRBV7-9 to TRBJ2-7; 7 bases are a match to TRBD2. The V gene end was trimmed by 6 bases and the J gene end by 6 bases; junction bases not matched to a gene: 2. Looked up from germline, CDR1 is SEHNR and CDR2 is FQNEAQ (reference sequence). The CDR3 is 11 amino acids. The CDR3 region is CASRGGSEQYF. In nucleotides, the CDR3 is TGTGCCAGCAGGGGGGGGTCCGAGCAGTACTTC. Full variable domain (remainder filled in from reference TRBV7-9 and TRBJ2-7): DTGVSQNPRHKITKRGQNVTFRCDPISEHNRLYWYRQTLGQGPEFLTYFQNEAQLEKSRLLSDRFSAERPKGSFSTLEIQRTEQGDSAMYLCASRGGSEQYFGPGTRLTVT.

This chain links TRBV7-9 with TRBJ2-7, with 7 nucleotides matching TRBD1. The CDR3 is made up of 15 amino acids. From germline, CDR1 is SEHNR and CDR2 FQNEAQ (reference sequence). Unmatched junction bases numbered 10, after V lost 4 bases and J lost 4 bases. The CDR3 nucleotides are TGTGCCAGCAGCTCCCGGGACAGACCCCGGTACGAGCAGTACTTC. Its translation is CASSSRDRPRYEQYF. Full variable domain (outside the CDR3, taken from reference TRBV7-9 and TRBJ2-7): DTGVSQNPRHKITKRGQNVTFRCDPISEHNRLYWYRQTLGQGPEFLTYFQNEAQLEKSRLLSDRFSAERPKGSFSTLEIQRTEQGDSAMYLCASSSRDRPRYEQYFGPGTRLTVT.

The rearrangement uses TRBV7-2 and TRBJ2-7; TRBD2 aligns across 8 bases. After removal of 1 base from V and 3 bases from J, the junction contained 5 bases not matched to a gene. Germline lookup yields CDR1 SGHTA and CDR2 FQGNSA. The CDR3 has 15 residues. CDR3 region: CASSLVTSAVYEQYF. CDR3 nucleotides: TGTGCCAGCAGCTTAGTGACTAGCGCCGTCTACGAGCAGTACTTC.

This clone was seen just once. The chain employs TRBV28 and TRBJ1-2; 7 nucleotides match TRBD1. With V trimmed by 5 bases and J by 8 bases, 8 bases remained unmatched. Germline V CDR1 and CDR2: MDHEN, SYDVKM. The CDR3 runs to 13 residues. CDR3 bases: TGTGCCAGCAGTCCTGACAGGGTATTAGGCTACACCTTC. Its protein product is CASSPDRVLGYTF.

CDR3 nucleotides: TGTGCCAGCAGTAATGGACTAGAGCACTACGAGCAGTACTTC. The encoded protein is CASSNGLEHYEQYF. The chain employs TRBV6-5 and TRBJ2-7; TRBD2 matches at 7 bases. This CDR3 spans 14 amino acids. Unmatched junction bases numbered 7, after V lost 5 bases and J lost 3 bases. Per germline, CDR1 MNHEY and CDR2 SVGAGI.

This rearrangement joins TRBV11-2 to TRBJ2-3; a weak D match, TRBD2 (5 bases). Germline V gene data show CDR1 as SGHAT and CDR2 as FQNNGV. V was cut by 5 bases and J by 1 base, with 10 bases left in between. The CDR3 has 14 amino acids. The DNA for the CDR3 is TGTGCCAGCAGCCCAGCTAGCCGCACAGATACGCAGTATTTT. Translating it yields CASSPASRTDTQYF.